The clone carrying this T cell receptor (beta chain) came up once. Looked up from germline, CDR1 is MNHEY and CDR2 is SMNVEV (reference sequence). Trimming took 5 bases from V and 2 from J; bases not matched to a gene: 6. This CDR3 spans 15 amino acids. These data come from a study of shared clonotypes between healthy human individuals. TCRdb's copy holds only in-frame clones and misses some; the assay was immunoSEQ multiplex PCR. The data hold some 2,100,000 clones, with 90% to 96% observed a single time. This clonotype originated in a man aged 18 to 29 in good health. Sequences were obtained from naive CD4+ T cells sorted from blood. Subset here: CD45RA+ positively selected. The chain carries TRBV27 and TRBJ2-7, with TRBD2 matching over 10 bases. CDR3 protein: CASSRLSGGAYEQYF. CDR3 coding DNA: TGTGCCAGCAGTCGGTTGAGCGGGGGGGCCTACGAGCAGTACTTC.